This T cell receptor beta chain was observed in a study of cytomegalovirus exposure and HLA in healthy donors. This clone was recorded only once. There are 16 residues in the CDR3. Per the germline V gene, CDR1 is SGHTA and CDR2 is FQGTGA. V dropped 5 bases and J dropped 0; count of bases not matched to a gene: 6. Unrecorded immune exposures were likely, despite nominal health at sampling. PCR primers comprised 60 Vbeta and 13 Jbeta primers. Libraries were prepared by immunoSEQ multiplex PCR; TCRdb keeps only in-frame clonotypes and omits some of them. This repertoire shows around 140,000 clones, 60% to 80% found once; its top ten account for roughly 7.5%.

The source material was PBMCs. This chain uses TRBV7-3 with TRBJ1-3; 8 bases are a match to TRBD1. This sequence originates from a male donor in good health and CMV-seronegative. CDR3 protein: CASSLGTGLSGNTIYF. The CDR3 region has the DNA TGTGCCAGCAGCCTTGGGACAGGCCTCTCTGGAAACACCATATATTTT.